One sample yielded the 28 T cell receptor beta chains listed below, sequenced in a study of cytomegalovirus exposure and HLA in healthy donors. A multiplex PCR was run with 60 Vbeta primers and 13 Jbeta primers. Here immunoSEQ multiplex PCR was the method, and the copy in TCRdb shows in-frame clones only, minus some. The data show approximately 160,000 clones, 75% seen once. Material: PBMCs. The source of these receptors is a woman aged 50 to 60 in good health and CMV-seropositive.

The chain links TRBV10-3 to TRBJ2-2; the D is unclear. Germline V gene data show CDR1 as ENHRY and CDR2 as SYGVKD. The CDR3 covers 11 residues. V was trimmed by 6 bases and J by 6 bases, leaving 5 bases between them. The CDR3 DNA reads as TGTGCCATCAGCAAGCCCGGGGAGCTGTTTTTT. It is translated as CAISKPGELFF.

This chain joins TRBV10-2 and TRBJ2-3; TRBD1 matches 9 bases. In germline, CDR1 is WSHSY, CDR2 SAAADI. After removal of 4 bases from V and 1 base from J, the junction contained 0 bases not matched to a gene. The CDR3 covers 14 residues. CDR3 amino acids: CASSGTGGTDTQYF. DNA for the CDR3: TGCGCCAGCAGTGGGACAGGGGGCACAGATACGCAGTATTTT.

Here the CDR3 reads CASSLTREGEKLFF. CDR3 in DNA: TGTGCCAGCAGCTTAACCAGGGAAGGGGAAAAACTGTTTTTT. The chain combines TRBV7-6 with TRBJ1-4; the D gene is possibly TRBD1 (5 bases). This CDR3 has 14 amino acids. V gave up 2 bases and J gave up 8 bases, with 12 bases separating them. Germline V gives CDR1 SGHVS, CDR2 FNYEAQ.

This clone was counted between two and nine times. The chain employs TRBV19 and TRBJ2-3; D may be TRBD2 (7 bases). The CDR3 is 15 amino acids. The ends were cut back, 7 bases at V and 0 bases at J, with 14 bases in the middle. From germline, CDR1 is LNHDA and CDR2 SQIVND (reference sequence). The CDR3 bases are TGTGCCAGTACCGAGGGGGGGCGGAGCACAGATACGCAGTATTTT. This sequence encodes CASTEGGRSTDTQYF.

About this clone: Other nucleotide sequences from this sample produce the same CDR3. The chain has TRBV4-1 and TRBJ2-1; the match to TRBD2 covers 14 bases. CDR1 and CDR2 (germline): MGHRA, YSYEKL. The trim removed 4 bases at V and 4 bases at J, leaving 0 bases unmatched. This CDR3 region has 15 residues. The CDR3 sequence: CASSRLAGGYNEQFF. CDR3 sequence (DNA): TGCGCCAGCAGCCGACTAGCGGGGGGGTACAATGAGCAGTTCTTC.

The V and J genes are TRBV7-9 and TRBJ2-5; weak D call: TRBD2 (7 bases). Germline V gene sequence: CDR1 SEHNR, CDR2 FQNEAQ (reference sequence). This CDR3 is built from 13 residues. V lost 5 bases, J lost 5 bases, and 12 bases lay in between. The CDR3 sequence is CASSRRGGETQYF. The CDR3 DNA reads TGTGCCAGCAGCCGGAGGGGGGGCGAGACCCAGTACTTC. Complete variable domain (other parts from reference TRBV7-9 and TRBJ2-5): DTGVSQNPRHKITKRGQNVTFRCDPISEHNRLYWYRQTLGQGPEFLTYFQNEAQLEKSRLLSDRFSAERPKGSFSTLEIQRTEQGDSAMYLCASSRRGGETQYFGPGTRLLVL.

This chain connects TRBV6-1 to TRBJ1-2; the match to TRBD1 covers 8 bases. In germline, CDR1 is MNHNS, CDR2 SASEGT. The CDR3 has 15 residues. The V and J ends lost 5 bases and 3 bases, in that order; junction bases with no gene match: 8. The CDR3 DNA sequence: TGTGCCAGCAGTAAAAGGGGACAGGCATACTATGGCTACACCTTC. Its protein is CASSKRGQAYYGYTF.

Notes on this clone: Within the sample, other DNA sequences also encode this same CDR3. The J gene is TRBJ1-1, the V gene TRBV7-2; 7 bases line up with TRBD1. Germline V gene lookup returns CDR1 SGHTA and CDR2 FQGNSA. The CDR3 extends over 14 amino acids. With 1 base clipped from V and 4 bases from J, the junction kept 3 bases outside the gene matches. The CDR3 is CASSLGSGGTEAFF. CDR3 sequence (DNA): TGTGCCAGCAGCTTAGGTTCAGGGGGCACTGAAGCTTTCTTT. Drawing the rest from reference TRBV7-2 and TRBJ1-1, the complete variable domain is GAGVSQSPSNKVTEKGKDVELRCDPISGHTALYWYRQSLGQGLEFLIYFQGNSAPDKSGLPSDRFSAERTGGSVSTLTIQRTQQEDSAVYLCASSLGSGGTEAFFGQGTRLTVV.

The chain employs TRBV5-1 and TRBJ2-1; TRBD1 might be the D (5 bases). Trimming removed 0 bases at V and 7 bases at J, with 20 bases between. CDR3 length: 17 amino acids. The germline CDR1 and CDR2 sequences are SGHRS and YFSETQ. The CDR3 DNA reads TGCGCCAGCAGCTTGGCCGGAGTTGGGGCCGGCTGGAATGAGCAGTTCTTC. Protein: CASSLAGVGAGWNEQFF.

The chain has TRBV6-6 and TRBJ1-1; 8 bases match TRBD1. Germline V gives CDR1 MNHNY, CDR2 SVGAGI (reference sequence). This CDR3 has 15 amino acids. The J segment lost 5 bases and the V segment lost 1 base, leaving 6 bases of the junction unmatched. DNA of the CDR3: TGTGCCAGCAGTTACTTTAAACAGGGGGGAACTGAAGCTTTCTTT. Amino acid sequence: CASSYFKQGGTEAFF.

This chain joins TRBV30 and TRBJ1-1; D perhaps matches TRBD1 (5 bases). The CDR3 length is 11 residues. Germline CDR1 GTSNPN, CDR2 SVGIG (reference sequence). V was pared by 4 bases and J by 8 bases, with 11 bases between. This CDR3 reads CAWTNRREAFF. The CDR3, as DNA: TGTGCCTGGACTAACAGGAGAGAAGCTTTCTTT. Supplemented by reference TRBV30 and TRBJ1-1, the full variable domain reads SQTIHQWPATLVQPVGSPLSLECTVEGTSNPNLYWYRQAAGRGLQLLFYSVGIGQISSEVPQNLSASRPQDRQFILSSKKLLLSDSGFYLCAWTNRREAFFGQGTRLTVV.

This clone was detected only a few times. In nucleotides, the CDR3 is TGTGCCAGTAGCCTCGGGACAGGGATAAATAATTCACCCCTCCACTTT. Its translation is CASSLGTGINNSPLHF. The chain has TRBV19 and TRBJ1-6; 9 bases match TRBD1. This CDR3 contains 16 residues. J lost 5 bases, V lost 6 bases, and 8 bases had no gene match. Per germline, CDR1 LNHDA and CDR2 SQIVND (reference sequence). The complete variable domain, with remaining parts taken from reference TRBV19 and TRBJ1-6, reads DGGITQSPKYLFRKEGQNVTLSCEQNLNHDAMYWYRQDPGQGLRLIYYSQIVNDFQKGDIAEGYSVSREKKESFPLTVTSAQKNPTAFYLCASSLGTGINNSPLHFGNGTRLTVT.

The chain's CDR3 is CASSTAGEAFF. The CDR3 DNA is TGTGCCAGCAGTACGGCGGGTGAAGCTTTCTTT. The chain carries TRBV7-9 and TRBJ1-1; no clear D gene. The CDR3 runs 11 residues. The V gene lost 6 bases and the J gene lost 7 bases, with 9 bases spanning the gap. The germline CDR1 and CDR2 sequences are SEHNR and FQNEAQ (reference sequence).

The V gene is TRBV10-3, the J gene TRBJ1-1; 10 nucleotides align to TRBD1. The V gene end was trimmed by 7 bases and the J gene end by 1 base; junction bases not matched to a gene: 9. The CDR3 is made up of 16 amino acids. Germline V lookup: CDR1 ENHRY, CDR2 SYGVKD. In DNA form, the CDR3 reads TGTGCCATCACCACAGGAGGGACAGGGGCGAACACTGAAGCTTTCTTT. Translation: CAITTGGTGANTEAFF.

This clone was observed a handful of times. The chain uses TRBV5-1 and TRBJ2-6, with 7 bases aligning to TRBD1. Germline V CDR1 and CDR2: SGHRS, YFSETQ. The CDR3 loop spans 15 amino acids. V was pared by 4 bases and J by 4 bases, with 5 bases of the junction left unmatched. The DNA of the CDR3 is TGCGCCAGCAGCGTGACAGGGTCCGGGGCCAACGTCCTGACTTTC. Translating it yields CASSVTGSGANVLTF.

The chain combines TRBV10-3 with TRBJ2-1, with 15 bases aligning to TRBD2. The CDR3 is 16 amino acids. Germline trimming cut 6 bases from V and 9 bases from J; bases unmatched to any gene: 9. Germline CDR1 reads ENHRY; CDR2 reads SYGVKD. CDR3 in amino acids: CAISRTSGGEWGEQFF. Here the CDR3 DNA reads TGTGCCATCAGCCGGACTAGCGGGGGGGAATGGGGTGAGCAGTTCTTC.

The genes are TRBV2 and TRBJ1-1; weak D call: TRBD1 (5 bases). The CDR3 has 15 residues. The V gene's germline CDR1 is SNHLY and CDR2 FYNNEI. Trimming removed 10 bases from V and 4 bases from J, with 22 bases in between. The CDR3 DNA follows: TGTGCCACCCTACAAAACCAGGGACTTGCCACTGAAGCTTTCTTT. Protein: CATLQNQGLATEAFF.

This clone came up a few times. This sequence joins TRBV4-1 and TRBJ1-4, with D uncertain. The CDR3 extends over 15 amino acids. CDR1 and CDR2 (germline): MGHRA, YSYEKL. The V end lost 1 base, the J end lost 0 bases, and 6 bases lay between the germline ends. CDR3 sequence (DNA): TGCGCCAGCAGCCAAGGACAAGCAACTAATGAAAAACTGTTTTTT. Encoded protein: CASSQGQATNEKLFF.

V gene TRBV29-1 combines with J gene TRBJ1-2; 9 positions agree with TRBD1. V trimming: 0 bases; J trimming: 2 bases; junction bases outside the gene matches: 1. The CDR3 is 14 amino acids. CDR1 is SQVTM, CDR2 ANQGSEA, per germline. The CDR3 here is CSVEDGTGNYGYTF. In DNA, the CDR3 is TGCAGCGTTGAAGATGGGACAGGGAACTATGGCTACACCTTC. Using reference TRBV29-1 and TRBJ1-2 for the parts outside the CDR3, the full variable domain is SAVISQKPSRDICQRGTSLTIQCQVDSQVTMMFWYRQQPGQSLTLIATANQGSEATYESGFVIDKFPISRPNLTFSTLTVSNMSPEDSSIYLCSVEDGTGNYGYTFGSGTRLTVV.

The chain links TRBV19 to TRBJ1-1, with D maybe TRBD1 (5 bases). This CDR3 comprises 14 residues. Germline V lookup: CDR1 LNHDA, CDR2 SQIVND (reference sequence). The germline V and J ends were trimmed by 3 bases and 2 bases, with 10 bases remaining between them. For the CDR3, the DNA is TGTGCCAGTAGTATTGTTCAGGGTAACACTGAAGCTTTCTTT. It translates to CASSIVQGNTEAFF.

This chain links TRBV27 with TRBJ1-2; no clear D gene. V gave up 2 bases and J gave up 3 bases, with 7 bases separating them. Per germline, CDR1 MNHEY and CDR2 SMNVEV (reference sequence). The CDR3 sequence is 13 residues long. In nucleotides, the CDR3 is TGTGCCAGCAGTTTAGGCCAGGACTATGGCTACACCTTC. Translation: CASSLGQDYGYTF.

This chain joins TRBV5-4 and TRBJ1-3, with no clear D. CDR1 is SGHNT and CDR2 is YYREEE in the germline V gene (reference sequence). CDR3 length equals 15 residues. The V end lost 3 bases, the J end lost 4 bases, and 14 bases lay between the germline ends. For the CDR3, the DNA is TGTGCCAGCAGCTCCGGAGCTAACGGGGGAAACACCATATATTTT. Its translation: CASSSGANGGNTIYF.

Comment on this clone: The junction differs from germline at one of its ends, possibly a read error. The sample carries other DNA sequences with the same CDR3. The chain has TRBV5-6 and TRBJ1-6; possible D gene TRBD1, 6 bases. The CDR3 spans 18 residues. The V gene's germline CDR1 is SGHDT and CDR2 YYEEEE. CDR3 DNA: TGTGCCAGCAGCCCCGGACAGAGCCTTAGCTCCTACAATTCACCCCTCCACTTT. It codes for CASSPGQSLSSYNSPLHF. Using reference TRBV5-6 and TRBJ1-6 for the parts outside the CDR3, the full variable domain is DAGVTQSPTHLIKTRGQQVTLRCSPKSGHDTVSWYQQALGQGPQFIFQYYEEEERQRGNFPDRFSGHQFPNYSSELNVNALLLGDSALYLCASSPGQSLSSYNSPLHFGNGTRLTVT.

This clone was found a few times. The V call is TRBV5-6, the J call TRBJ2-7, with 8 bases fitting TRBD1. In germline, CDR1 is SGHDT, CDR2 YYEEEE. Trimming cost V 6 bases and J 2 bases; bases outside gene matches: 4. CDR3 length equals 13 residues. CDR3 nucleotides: TGTGCCAGCACCAGGGACAGGCCCTACGAGCAGTACTTC. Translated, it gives CASTRDRPYEQYF.

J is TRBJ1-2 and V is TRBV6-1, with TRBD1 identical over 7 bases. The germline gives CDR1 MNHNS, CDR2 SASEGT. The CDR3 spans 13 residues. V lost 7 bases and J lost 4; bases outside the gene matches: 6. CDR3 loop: CASTVTGTYGYTF. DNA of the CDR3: TGTGCCAGCACCGTGACAGGGACCTATGGCTACACCTTC.

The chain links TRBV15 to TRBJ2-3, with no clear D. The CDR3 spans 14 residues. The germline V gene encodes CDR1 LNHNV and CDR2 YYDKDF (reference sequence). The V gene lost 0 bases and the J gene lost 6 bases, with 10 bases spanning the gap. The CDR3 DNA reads TGTGCCACCAGCAGAGATAGCCCGGCGGATACGCAGTATTTT. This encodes CATSRDSPADTQYF.

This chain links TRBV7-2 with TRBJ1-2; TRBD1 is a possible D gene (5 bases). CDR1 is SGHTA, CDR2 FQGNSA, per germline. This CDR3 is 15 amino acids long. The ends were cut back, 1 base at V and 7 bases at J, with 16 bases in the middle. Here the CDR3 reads CASSLEDRAGGGYTF. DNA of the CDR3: TGTGCCAGCAGCTTAGAGGACCGGGCGGGGGGTGGCTACACCTTC.

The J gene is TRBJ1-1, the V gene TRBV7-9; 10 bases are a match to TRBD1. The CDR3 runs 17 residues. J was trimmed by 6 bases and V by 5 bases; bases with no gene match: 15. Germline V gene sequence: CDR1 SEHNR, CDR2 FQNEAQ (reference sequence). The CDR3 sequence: CASSAKEPGQGIAEAFF. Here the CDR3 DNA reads TGTGCCAGCAGCGCCAAAGAACCGGGACAGGGGATCGCTGAAGCTTTCTTT.